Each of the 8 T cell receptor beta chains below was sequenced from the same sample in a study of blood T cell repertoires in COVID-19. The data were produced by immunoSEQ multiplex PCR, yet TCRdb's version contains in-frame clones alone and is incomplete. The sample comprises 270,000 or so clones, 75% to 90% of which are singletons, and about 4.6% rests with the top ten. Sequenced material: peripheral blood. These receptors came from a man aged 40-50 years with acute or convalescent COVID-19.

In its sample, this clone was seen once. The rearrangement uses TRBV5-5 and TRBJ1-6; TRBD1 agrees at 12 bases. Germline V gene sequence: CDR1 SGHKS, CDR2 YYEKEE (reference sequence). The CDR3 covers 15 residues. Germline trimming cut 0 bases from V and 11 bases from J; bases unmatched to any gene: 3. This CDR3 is CASSLEGQGAAPLHF. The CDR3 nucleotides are TGTGCCAGCAGCTTGGAGGGACAGGGGGCCGCACCCCTCCACTTT.

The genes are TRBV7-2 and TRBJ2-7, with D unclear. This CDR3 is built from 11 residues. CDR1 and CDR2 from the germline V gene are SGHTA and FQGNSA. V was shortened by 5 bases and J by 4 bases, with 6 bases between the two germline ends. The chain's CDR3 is CASSPNYEQYF. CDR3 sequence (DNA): TGTGCCAGCAGCCCTAATTACGAGCAGTACTTC.

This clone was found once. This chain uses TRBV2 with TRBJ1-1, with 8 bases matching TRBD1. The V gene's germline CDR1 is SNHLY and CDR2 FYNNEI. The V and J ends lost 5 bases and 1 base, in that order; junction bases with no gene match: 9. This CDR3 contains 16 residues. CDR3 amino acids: CASSLQPTGANTEAFF. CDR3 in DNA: TGTGCCAGCAGTTTACAGCCGACAGGGGCGAACACTGAAGCTTTCTTT.

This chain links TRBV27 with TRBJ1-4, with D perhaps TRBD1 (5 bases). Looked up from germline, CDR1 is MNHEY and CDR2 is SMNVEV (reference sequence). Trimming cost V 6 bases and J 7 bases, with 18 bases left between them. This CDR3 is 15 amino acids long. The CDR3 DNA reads TGTGCCAGCAGGAGCGGGGTAGTTAGGGGTGAAAAACTGTTTTTT. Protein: CASRSGVVRGEKLFF. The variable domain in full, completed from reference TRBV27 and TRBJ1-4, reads EAQVTQNPRYLITVTGKKLTVTCSQNMNHEYMSWYRQDPGLGLRQIYYSMNVEVTDKGDVPEGYKVSRKEKRNFPLILESPSPNQTSLYFCASRSGVVRGEKLFFGSGTQLSVL.

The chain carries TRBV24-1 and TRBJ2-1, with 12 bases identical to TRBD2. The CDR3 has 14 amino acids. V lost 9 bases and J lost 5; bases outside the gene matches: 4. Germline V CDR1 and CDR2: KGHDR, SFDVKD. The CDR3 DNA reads TGTGCCACCCAGACTAGCGGGGGTAACAATGAGCAGTTCTTC. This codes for CATQTSGGNNEQFF.

The CDR3 DNA reads as TGTGCCAGCAGCCCACACTCCGGGACAGGGGGAACCGAGCAGTACTTC. It specifies CASSPHSGTGGTEQYF. The V and J genes are TRBV3-1 (or the pseudogene TRBV3-2) and TRBJ2-7, with 11 positions matching TRBD1. The CDR3 consists of 16 residues. In germline, CDR1 is LGHDT, CDR2 YNNKEL (reference sequence). J lost 6 bases, V lost 4 bases, and 11 bases had no gene match.

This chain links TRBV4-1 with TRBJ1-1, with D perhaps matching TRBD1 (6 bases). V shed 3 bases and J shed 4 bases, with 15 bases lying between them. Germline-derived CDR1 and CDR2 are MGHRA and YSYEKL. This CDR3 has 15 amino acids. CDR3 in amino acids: CASSHLGAGATEAFF. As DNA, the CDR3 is TGCGCCAGCAGCCACCTAGGGGCAGGGGCCACTGAAGCTTTCTTT.

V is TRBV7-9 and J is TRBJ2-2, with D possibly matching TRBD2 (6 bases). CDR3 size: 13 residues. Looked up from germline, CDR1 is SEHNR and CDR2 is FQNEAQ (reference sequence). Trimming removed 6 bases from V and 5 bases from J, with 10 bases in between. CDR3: CASRPLATGELFF. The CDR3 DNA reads TGTGCCAGCAGGCCGCTAGCGACCGGGGAGCTGTTTTTT.